A single sample is the source of the 18 T cell receptor beta chains below, sequenced in a study of tumor-infiltrating lymphocytes in primary liver carcinoma. TCR beta cDNA was prepared out of roughly 0.45 ug total RNA by means of a constant-region primer. Three nested multiplex PCR rounds, a slightly modified ARM-PCR method, built the TCR beta libraries. Use of TRBV1-TRBV30 forward primers with a C-beta reverse primer characterized the first two PCR rounds, which lasted around 10 cycles each. TCRdb independently ran MiXCR on the multiplex PCR reads; one entry per CDR3 protein. The repertoire holds 35,000 to 40,000 distinct CDR3 sequences, around 75% seen once, with under 45% in the top ten. Co-extracted RNA and DNA came from around 20-30 mg of unsorted bulk tissue. The sequencing sample was made of tumor-adjacent normal liver tissue. These receptors came from a man between 40 and 49 years old with primary liver carcinoma and hepatitis B virus infection.

This clonotype is labeled as medium-sized (0.01 to 0.1%). The genes are TRBV12-3 or TRBV12-4 and TRBJ2-2; possible D gene TRBD2, 7 bases. Trimming stripped 3 bases from V and 6 bases from J, with 11 bases between. This CDR3 spans 14 amino acids. The CDR3 here is CASSLDGGPGELFF. In DNA form, the CDR3 reads TGTGCCAGCAGTTTGGACGGGGGGCCCGGGGAGCTGTTTTTT.

This clonotype turned up a few times. A read error may be the cause here, since a much bigger clone is one base away. The chain has TRBV5-1 and TRBJ1-1; D is ambiguous. Germline V gene lookup returns CDR1 SGHRS and CDR2 YFSETQ. This CDR3 is built from 15 residues. CDR3 in amino acids: CASILDPGSSTEAFF. The CDR3 coding sequence is TGCGCCAGCATCTTGGACCCGGGGTCGAGCACTGAAGCTTTCTTT.

This clonotype was found once. It is likely a read error, because the conserved phenylalanine at the end of the CDR3 is missing. The chain is built from TRBV30 and TRBJ2-1, with 10 nucleotides matching TRBD2. There are 15 residues in the CDR3. Germline loops: CDR1 GTSNPN, CDR2 SVGIG (reference sequence). CDR3 loop: CARSWLAGVGDEQFS. DNA of the CDR3: TGTGCCAGGAGTTGGCTAGCGGGAGTGGGGGATGAGCAGTTCTCC.

This clonotype was counted at least ten times. This sequence joins TRBV11-2 and TRBJ1-6; D gene uncertain. Between the trimmed V and J ends, which lost 0 bases and 4 bases, there was a span of 13 bases. The germline V gene encodes CDR1 SGHAT and CDR2 FQNNGV. There are 17 residues in the CDR3. The CDR3, as DNA: TGTGCCAGCAGCTTAGATCAACCTCAGAATTATAATTCACCCCTCCACTTT. As protein: CASSLDQPQNYNSPLHF.

This clonotype was picked up one time. At one of its ends the junction is not consistent with the germline gene, which may arise from a read error. The V and J genes are TRBV6-6 and TRBJ2-7, with D possibly TRBD2 on 6 matching bases. The CDR3 runs to 15 residues. Germline V gives CDR1 MNHNY, CDR2 SVGAGI (reference sequence). The CDR3 here is CASSYPEWGGDEQCF. CDR3 DNA sequence: TGTGCCAGCAGTTACCCCGAATGGGGAGGAGACGAGCAGTGCTTT.

A note on this clonotype: The CDR3 does not end in the conserved phenylalanine or tryptophan, so this is likely a read error. The rearrangement joins TRBV7-8 to TRBJ2-4; D is possibly TRBD2 (6 bases). The CDR3 length is 15 residues. Germline V gene lookup returns CDR1 SGHVS and CDR2 FQNEAQ. The CDR3 here is CANSLGIAEGTIQYI. The CDR3 DNA follows: TGTGCCAACAGCTTAGGGATAGCGGAAGGTACCATTCAGTACATC.

The chain joins TRBV10-3 to TRBJ2-2; D call uncertain. The CDR3 extends over 11 amino acids. Per the germline V gene, CDR1 is ENHRY and CDR2 is SYGVKD. The germline V and J ends were trimmed by 10 bases and 5 bases, with 8 bases remaining between them. CDR3 loop: CATRETGELFF. The CDR3 DNA is TGTGCCACCCGTGAGACCGGGGAGCTGTTTTTT.

A word on this clonotype: Because it lacks the conserved phenylalanine or tryptophan at the end, this CDR3 is likely a read error. The chain couples TRBV7-9 to TRBJ1-1, with D maybe TRBD1 (6 bases). CDR1 is SEHNR, CDR2 FQNEAQ, per germline (reference sequence). The CDR3 spans 14 residues. The CDR3: CASSLDRLNTEAFL. CDR3 sequence (DNA): TGCGCCAGCAGCTTGGACAGACTGAACACTGAAGCTTTCCTT.

This clonotype is judged large. The V gene is TRBV29-1, the J gene TRBJ2-1; 14 nucleotides agree with TRBD2. The CDR3 contains 15 residues. V lost 4 bases to trimming and J lost 3 bases; unmatched junction nucleotides: 2. Germline CDR1 SQVTM, CDR2 ANQGSEA. CDR3 DNA sequence: TGCAGCGTTGGACTAGCGGGAGGGTTCTACAATGAGCAGTTCTTC. Protein sequence: CSVGLAGGFYNEQFF.

A word on this clonotype: An end of the junction differs from the germline gene, which may be a read error. The rearrangement uses TRBV20-1 and TRBJ2-4; 11 bases agree with TRBD2. CDR3 length: 15 amino acids. Germline V CDR1 and CDR2: DFQATT, SNEGSKA (reference sequence). CDR3 DNA sequence: TGCAGTGTTAGAGATGGGGTAGCGGGAGGGTTCATTCAGTACTTC. This sequence encodes CSVRDGVAGGFIQYF.

About this clonotype itself: At one of its ends the junction is not consistent with the germline gene, which may arise from a read error. The V and J genes are TRBV29-1 and TRBJ2-7; D unclear. The CDR3 runs to 16 residues. Germline V gene sequence: CDR1 SQVTM, CDR2 ANQGSEA. CDR3 sequence: CSTITSGTGTPYEQYF. The DNA for the CDR3 is TGTAGCACCATAACATCTGGTACCGGCACTCCCTACGAGCAGTACTTC.

About this clonotype itself: A junction end diverges from the germline sequence, so it may reflect a read error. The V call is TRBV11-2, the J call TRBJ2-3; the D is unclear. Germline lookup yields CDR1 SGHAT and CDR2 FQNNGV. The CDR3 has 12 amino acids. CDR3 sequence reads: CANSSRTDTLYF. The DNA for the CDR3 is TGTGCCAACAGCTCCCGCACAGATACGCTGTATTTT.

V and J are TRBV7-2 and TRBJ2-7, with 8 nucleotides matching TRBD2. Germline loops: CDR1 SGHTA, CDR2 FQGNSA. Trimming at V came to 3 bases and at J to 2 bases, leaving 3 bases not matched to a gene. CDR3 size: 14 residues. CDR3 bases: TGTGCCAGCAGCTTGGGCGGGGGGCCCTACGAGCAGTACTTC. This gives the protein CASSLGGGPYEQYF.

With regard to this clonotype: A much larger clone differs from this one at a single base, so this may be a read error. The genes are TRBV6-5 and TRBJ2-3, with TRBD2 identical over 13 bases. V was clipped by 10 bases and J by 4 bases; unmatched bases: 5. The CDR3 has 14 amino acids. The germline gives CDR1 MNHEY, CDR2 SVGAGI. CDR3 protein: CANPGLAGADTQYF. CDR3 DNA: TGTGCCAACCCAGGACTAGCGGGAGCAGATACGCAGTATTTT.

Note on this clonotype: Sequence at one end of the junction differs from germline and may be a read error. The CDR3 DNA reads as TGTGTCAGCAACCCCGGAGCGGGCGAGCAGTACTTC. Protein sequence: CVSNPGAGEQYF. This sequence joins TRBV6-6 and TRBJ2-7; D perhaps matches TRBD2 (6 bases). Germline CDR1 MNHNY, CDR2 SVGAGI (reference sequence). The CDR3 contains 12 residues.

About this clonotype itself: Since the CDR3 does not end with the conserved phenylalanine or tryptophan, this likely comes from a read error. The V gene is TRBV5-6, the J gene TRBJ2-2, with 7 bases identical to TRBD1. CDR3 length equals 15 residues. Per the germline V gene, CDR1 is SGHDT and CDR2 is YYEEEE. CDR3 bases: TGTACCAGCAGCTGGGGACAGACGAACACCGGGGAGCTGTTTCTT. As protein: CTSSWGQTNTGELFL.

The chain recombines TRBV5-4 with TRBJ2-7; D gene uncertain. Between the trimmed V and J ends, which lost 1 base and 2 bases, there was a span of 13 bases. CDR1 and CDR2 from the germline V gene are SGHNT and YYREEE (reference sequence). The CDR3 has 15 residues. This CDR3 is CASSLFSGPTYEQYF. The CDR3 coding sequence is TGTGCCAGCAGCTTGTTCAGTGGCCCCACCTACGAGCAGTACTTC.

For this clonotype: Germline is not matched at one junction end, which may reflect a read error. CDR3 protein: CAISETAALRYEQYF. In DNA form, the CDR3 reads TGTGCCATCAGTGAGACGGCAGCGCTCAGGTACGAGCAATACTTC. The chain is built from TRBV10-3 and TRBJ2-7; no firm D call. Germline-derived CDR1 and CDR2 are ENHRY and SYGVKD. The CDR3 has 15 residues.